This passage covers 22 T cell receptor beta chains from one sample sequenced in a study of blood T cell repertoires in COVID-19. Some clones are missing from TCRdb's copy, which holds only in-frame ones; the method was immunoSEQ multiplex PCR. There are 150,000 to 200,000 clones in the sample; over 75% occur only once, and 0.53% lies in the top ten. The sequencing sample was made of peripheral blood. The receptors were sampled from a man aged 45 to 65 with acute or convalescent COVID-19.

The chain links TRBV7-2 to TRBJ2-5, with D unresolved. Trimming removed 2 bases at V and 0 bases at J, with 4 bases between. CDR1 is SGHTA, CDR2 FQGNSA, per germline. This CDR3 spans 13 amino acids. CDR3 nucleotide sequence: TGTGCCAGCAGCTTAACTAACCAAGAGACCCAGTACTTC. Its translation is CASSLTNQETQYF.

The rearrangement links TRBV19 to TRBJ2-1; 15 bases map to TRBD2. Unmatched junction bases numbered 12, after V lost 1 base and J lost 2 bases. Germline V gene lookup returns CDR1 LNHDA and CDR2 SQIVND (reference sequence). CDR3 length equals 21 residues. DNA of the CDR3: TGTGCCAGTAGTATAGCTCCCGGACTAGCGGGAGGGCCCGGGACCTACAATGAGCAGTTCTTC. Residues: CASSIAPGLAGGPGTYNEQFF.

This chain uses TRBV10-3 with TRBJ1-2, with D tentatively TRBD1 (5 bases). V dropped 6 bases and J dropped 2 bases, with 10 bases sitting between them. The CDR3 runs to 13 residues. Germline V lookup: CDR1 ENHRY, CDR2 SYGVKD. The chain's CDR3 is CAISPGLNYGYTF. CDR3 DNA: TGTGCCATCAGCCCGGGACTGAACTATGGCTACACCTTC.

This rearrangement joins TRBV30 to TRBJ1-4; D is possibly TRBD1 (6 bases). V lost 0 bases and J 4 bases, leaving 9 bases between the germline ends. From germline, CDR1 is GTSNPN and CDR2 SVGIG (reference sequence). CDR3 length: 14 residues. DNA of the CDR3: TGTGCCTGGAGTGTCACAGGGTATAATGAAAAACTGTTTTTT. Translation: CAWSVTGYNEKLFF.

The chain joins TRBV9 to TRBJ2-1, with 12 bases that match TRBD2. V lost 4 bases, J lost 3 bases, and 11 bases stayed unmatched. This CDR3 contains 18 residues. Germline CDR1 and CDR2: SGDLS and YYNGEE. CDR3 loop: CASSSLAGGPPFYNEQFF. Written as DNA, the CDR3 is TGTGCCAGCAGCTCCCTAGCGGGAGGGCCCCCTTTCTACAATGAGCAGTTCTTC. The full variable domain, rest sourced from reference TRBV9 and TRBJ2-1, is DSGVTQTPKHLITATGQRVTLRCSPRSGDLSVYWYQQSLDQGLQFLIQYYNGEERAKGNILERFSAQQFPDLHSELNLSSLELGDSALYFCASSSLAGGPPFYNEQFFGPGTRLTVL.

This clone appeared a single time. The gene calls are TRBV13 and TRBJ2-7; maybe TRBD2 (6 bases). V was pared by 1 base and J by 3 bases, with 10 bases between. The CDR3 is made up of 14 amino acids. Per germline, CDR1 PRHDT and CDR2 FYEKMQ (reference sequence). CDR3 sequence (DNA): TGTGCCAGCAGCTTAGTGGGACTTGGCTACGAGCAGTACTTC. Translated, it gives CASSLVGLGYEQYF.

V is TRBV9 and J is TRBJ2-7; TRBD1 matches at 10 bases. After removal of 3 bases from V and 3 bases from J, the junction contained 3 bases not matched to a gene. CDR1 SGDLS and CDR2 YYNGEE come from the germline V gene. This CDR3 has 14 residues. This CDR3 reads CASSGQGADYEQYF. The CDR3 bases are TGTGCCAGCAGCGGACAGGGGGCAGACTACGAGCAGTACTTC.

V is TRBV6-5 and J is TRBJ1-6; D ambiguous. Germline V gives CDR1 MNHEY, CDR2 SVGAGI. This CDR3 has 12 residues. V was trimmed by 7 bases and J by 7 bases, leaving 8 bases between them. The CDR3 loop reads CASTEHNSPLHF. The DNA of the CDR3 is TGTGCCAGCACCGAACACAATTCACCCCTCCACTTT.

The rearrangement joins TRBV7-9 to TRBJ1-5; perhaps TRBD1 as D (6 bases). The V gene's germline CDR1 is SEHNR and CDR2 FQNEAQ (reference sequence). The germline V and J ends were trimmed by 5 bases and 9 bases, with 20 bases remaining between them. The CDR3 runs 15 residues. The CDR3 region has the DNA TGTGCCAGCAGCCCTAGTGCGCAGGGGAGTGGGCCCCAGCATTTT. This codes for CASSPSAQGSGPQHF.

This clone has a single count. The CDR3 here is CASSQDRAGDTQYF. The CDR3, as DNA: TGTGCCAGCAGCCAAGATCGAGCGGGAGATACGCAGTATTTT. The rearrangement links TRBV4-2 to TRBJ2-3, with D maybe TRBD2 (6 bases). CDR1 is LGHNA, CDR2 YNFKEQ, per germline. The V end was cut by 0 bases, the J end by 5 bases, with 9 bases between. The CDR3 runs to 14 residues.

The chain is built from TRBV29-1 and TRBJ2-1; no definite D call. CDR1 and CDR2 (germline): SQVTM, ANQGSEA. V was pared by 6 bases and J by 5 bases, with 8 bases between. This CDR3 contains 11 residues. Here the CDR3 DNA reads TGCAGCGTCTCTAGGAACAATGAGCAGTTCTTC. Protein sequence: CSVSRNNEQFF.

In nucleotides, the CDR3 is TGTGCCAGCGAAATGCTTCAGGGTGAGCAGTTCTTC. Translated, it gives CASEMLQGEQFF. The rearrangement joins TRBV28 to TRBJ2-1, with D possibly being TRBD1 (5 bases). This CDR3 contains 12 residues. Trimming removed 8 bases from V and 9 bases from J, with 14 bases in between. Germline CDR1 reads MDHEN; CDR2 reads SYDVKM.

CDR3 sequence reads: CASSLRGGNYNEQFF. The CDR3 DNA reads as TGTGCCAGCAGCTTGCGGGGGGGCAACTACAATGAGCAGTTCTTC. The rearrangement joins TRBV7-9 to TRBJ2-1, with TRBD2 matching over 9 bases. The germline gives CDR1 SEHNR, CDR2 FQNEAQ (reference sequence). The V segment lost 3 bases and the J segment 3 bases; nucleotides outside the gene matches: 3. The CDR3 runs to 15 residues.

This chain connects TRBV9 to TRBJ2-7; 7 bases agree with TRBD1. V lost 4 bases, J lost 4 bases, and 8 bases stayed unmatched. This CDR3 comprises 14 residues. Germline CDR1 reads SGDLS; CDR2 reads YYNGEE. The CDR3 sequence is CASSIGTENYEQYF. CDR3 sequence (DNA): TGTGCCAGCAGCATCGGGACAGAGAATTACGAGCAGTACTTC.

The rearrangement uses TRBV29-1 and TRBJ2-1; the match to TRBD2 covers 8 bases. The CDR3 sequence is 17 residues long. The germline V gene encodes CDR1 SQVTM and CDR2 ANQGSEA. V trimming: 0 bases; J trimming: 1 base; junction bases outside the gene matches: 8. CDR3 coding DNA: TGCAGCGTTGAAGATGTATTGCGGGAGGCTTCCTACAATGAGCAGTTCTTC. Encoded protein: CSVEDVLREASYNEQFF.

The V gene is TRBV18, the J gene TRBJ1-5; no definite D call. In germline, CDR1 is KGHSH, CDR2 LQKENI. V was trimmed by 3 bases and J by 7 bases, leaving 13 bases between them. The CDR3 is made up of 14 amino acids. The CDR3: CASSPGGLGQPQHF. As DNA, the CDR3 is TGTGCCAGCTCACCGGGTGGCCTCGGGCAGCCCCAGCATTTT.

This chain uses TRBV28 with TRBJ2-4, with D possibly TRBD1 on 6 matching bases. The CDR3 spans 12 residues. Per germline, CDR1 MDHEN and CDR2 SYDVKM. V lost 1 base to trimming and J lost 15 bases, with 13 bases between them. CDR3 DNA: TGTGCCAGCAGTTTATTACAGGGCTCGGCGTACTTC. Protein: CASSLLQGSAYF.

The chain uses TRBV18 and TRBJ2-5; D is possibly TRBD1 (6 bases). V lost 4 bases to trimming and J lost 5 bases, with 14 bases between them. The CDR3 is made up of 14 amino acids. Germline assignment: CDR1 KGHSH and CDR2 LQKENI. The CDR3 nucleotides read TGTGCCAGCTCACGAGGGGGTCTAGGGGAGACCCAGTACTTC. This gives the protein CASSRGGLGETQYF. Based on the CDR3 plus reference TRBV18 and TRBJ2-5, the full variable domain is NAGVMQNPRHLVRRRGQEARLRCSPMKGHSHVYWYRQLPEEGLKFMVYLQKENIIDESGMPKERFSAEFPKEGPSILRIQQVVRGDSAAYFCASSRGGLGETQYFGPGTRLLVL.

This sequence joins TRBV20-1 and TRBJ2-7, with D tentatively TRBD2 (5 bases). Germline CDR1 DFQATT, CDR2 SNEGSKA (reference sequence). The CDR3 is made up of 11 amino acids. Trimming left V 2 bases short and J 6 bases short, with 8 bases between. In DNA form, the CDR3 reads TGCAGTGCTAGAAGGGAGTCCGAGCAGTACTTC. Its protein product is CSARRESEQYF.

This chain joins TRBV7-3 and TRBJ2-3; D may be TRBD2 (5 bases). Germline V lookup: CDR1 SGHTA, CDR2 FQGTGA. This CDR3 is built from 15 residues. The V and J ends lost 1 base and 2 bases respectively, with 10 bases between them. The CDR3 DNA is TGTGCCAGCAGCTTAAGCGGGTCGGACACAGATACGCAGTATTTT. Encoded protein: CASSLSGSDTDTQYF.

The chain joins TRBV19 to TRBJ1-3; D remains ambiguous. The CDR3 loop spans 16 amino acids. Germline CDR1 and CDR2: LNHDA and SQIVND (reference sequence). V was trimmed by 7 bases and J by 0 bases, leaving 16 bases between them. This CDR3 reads CASTRRGQSSGNTIYF. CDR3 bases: TGTGCCAGTACCCGGAGAGGGCAGAGCTCTGGAAACACCATATATTTT.

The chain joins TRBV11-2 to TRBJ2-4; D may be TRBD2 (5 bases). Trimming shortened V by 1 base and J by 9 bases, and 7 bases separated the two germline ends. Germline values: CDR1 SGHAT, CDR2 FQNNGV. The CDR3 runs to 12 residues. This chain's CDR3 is CASSLGGGIQYF. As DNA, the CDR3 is TGTGCCAGCAGCTTAGGAGGAGGCATTCAGTACTTC. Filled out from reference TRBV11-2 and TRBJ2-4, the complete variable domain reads EAGVAQSPRYKIIEKRQSVAFWCNPISGHATLYWYQQILGQGPKLLIQFQNNGVVDDSQLPKDRFSAERLKGVDSTLKIQPAKLEDSAVYLCASSLGGGIQYFGAGTRLSVL.